Below are 20 T cell receptor beta chains sequenced from a single sample in a study of T cell responses to AZD1222 COVID-19 vaccine. Some clones are missing from TCRdb's copy, which holds only in-frame ones; the method was immunoSEQ multiplex PCR. The sample contains tens of thousands of clones, about nine tenths of which appear only once. Sequenced here: peripheral blood, sampled on day 0 of AZD1222 vaccination. These TCRs come from an adult in good health.

The rearrangement uses TRBV5-1 and TRBJ1-2; D possibly corresponds to TRBD1 (6 bases). This CDR3 has 13 residues. Per the germline V gene, CDR1 is SGHRS and CDR2 is YFSETQ. V was shortened by 1 base and J by 8 bases, with 12 bases between the two germline ends. The CDR3 region is CASSLSGAGGYTF. The CDR3 nucleotides are TGCGCCAGCAGCTTGTCGGGGGCGGGAGGCTACACCTTC.

CDR3 in amino acids: CASSVGSGGRNEKLFF. In DNA form, the CDR3 reads TGTGCCAGCAGCGTGGGATCAGGGGGCCGGAATGAAAAACTGTTTTTT. The rearrangement joins TRBV9 to TRBJ1-4, with 8 bases that match TRBD1. The trim removed 2 bases at V and 5 bases at J, leaving 8 bases unmatched. The CDR3 spans 16 residues. The germline V gene has CDR1 SGDLS and CDR2 YYNGEE.

The chain recombines TRBV27 with TRBJ2-7, with TRBD1 identical over 7 bases. CDR3 size: 12 residues. After removal of 8 bases from V and 4 bases from J, the junction contained 5 bases not matched to a gene. CDR1 and CDR2 from the germline V gene are MNHEY and SMNVEV (reference sequence). The CDR3 nucleotides are TGTGCCAGCGCTGGACAGGCTTACGAGCAGTACTTC. Translation gives CASAGQAYEQYF.

The chain employs TRBV29-1 and TRBJ2-1; D is possibly TRBD1 (6 bases). The CDR3 runs 12 residues. V shed 5 bases and J shed 7 bases, with 12 bases lying between them. Germline V gene data show CDR1 as SQVTM and CDR2 as ANQGSEA. The CDR3: CSVSVGANEQFF. The CDR3 DNA follows: TGCAGCGTTTCCGTGGGGGCGAATGAGCAGTTCTTC.

This chain's CDR3 is CASSEGQGEAFF. The CDR3 DNA reads as TGCGCCAGCAGTGAAGGACAGGGAGAAGCTTTCTTT. This rearrangement joins TRBV10-1 to TRBJ1-1, with 8 bases lining up with TRBD1. CDR3 length: 12 residues. Trimming cost V 3 bases and J 8 bases; bases outside gene matches: 2. The germline gives CDR1 WNHNN, CDR2 SYGVQD (reference sequence).

The chain joins TRBV18 to TRBJ2-5, with 13 bases aligning to TRBD2. This CDR3 has 15 amino acids. CDR1 and CDR2 (germline): KGHSH, LQKENI. V was pared by 2 bases and J by 5 bases, with 2 bases of the junction left unmatched. CDR3 DNA sequence: TGTGCCAGCTCACCAGGGACTAGCGGGACGGAGACCCAGTACTTC. Residues: CASSPGTSGTETQYF.

The chain is built from TRBV2 and TRBJ1-1; no clear D. Per the germline V gene, CDR1 is SNHLY and CDR2 is FYNNEI. V shed 3 bases and J shed 12 bases, with 14 bases lying between them. The CDR3 length is 12 residues. The DNA of the CDR3 is TGTGCCAGCAGTGATGGCACTAGCGAGTCTTTCTTT. Encoded protein: CASSDGTSESFF.

V is TRBV6-6 and J is TRBJ1-1; perhaps TRBD1 as D (6 bases). The CDR3 loop spans 16 amino acids. V lost 6 bases and J 3 bases, leaving 20 bases between the germline ends. Germline CDR1 MNHNY, CDR2 SVGAGI (reference sequence). This CDR3 is CASRPWVGAGDTEAFF. CDR3 sequence (DNA): TGTGCCAGCAGGCCCTGGGTGGGGGCCGGGGACACTGAAGCTTTCTTT.

This chain uses TRBV14 with TRBJ1-2; D remains ambiguous. The CDR3 covers 13 residues. Looked up from germline, CDR1 is SGHDN and CDR2 is FVKESK. Trimming left V 3 bases short and J 4 bases short, with 9 bases between. Written as DNA, the CDR3 is TGTGCCAGCAGCCAGACGGTTGGCTATGGCTACACCTTC. This encodes CASSQTVGYGYTF.

The gene calls are TRBV25-1 and TRBJ2-1; 7 nucleotides agree with TRBD1. Germline CDR1 reads MGHDK; CDR2 reads SYGVNS. The CDR3 sequence is 14 residues long. J gave up 9 bases and V 3 bases, and 8 bases lay outside the gene matches. The CDR3 loop reads CASSDRGRWGEQFF. The CDR3 bases are TGTGCCAGCAGTGATAGGGGGCGCTGGGGTGAGCAGTTCTTC.

The V gene is TRBV12-5, the J gene TRBJ1-1, with TRBD1 as a possible D gene (5 bases). The germline V gene encodes CDR1 LGHNT and CDR2 FRNRAP. The length of the CDR3 is 14 residues. V was cut by 5 bases and J by 8 bases, with 18 bases left in between. CDR3 in DNA: TGTGCTAGTGGTGAGGGGACGGGCGTGGCGGAAGCTTTCTTT. Translation: CASGEGTGVAEAFF.

The V and J genes are TRBV6-1 and TRBJ2-7; tentative D call: TRBD2 (6 bases). Germline CDR1 MNHNS, CDR2 SASEGT. The CDR3 covers 13 residues. V lost 4 bases and J lost 7, with 14 bases in between. The CDR3 nucleotides read TGTGCCAGCAGTGCAGCGGGCCTACGGGAGCAGTACTTC. This codes for CASSAAGLREQYF.

This chain connects TRBV20-1 to TRBJ2-4, with D perhaps being TRBD1 or TRBD2 (6 bases each). This CDR3 has 15 residues. Germline CDR1 DFQATT, CDR2 SNEGSKA (reference sequence). V was trimmed by 3 bases and J by 3 bases, leaving 15 bases between them. The CDR3 DNA follows: TGCAGTGCTAGTGCCAGGGGAGGTGGCAAAAACATTCAGTACTTC. It is translated as CSASARGGGKNIQYF.

The chain has TRBV6-4 and TRBJ2-1; tentative D call: TRBD2 (5 bases). The CDR3 runs to 13 residues. V lost 2 bases and J lost 5, with 7 bases in between. Germline lookup yields CDR1 MRHNA and CDR2 SNTAGT. In nucleotides, the CDR3 is TGTGCCAGCAGTGACCGGGATCACAATGAGCAGTTCTTC. Its translation is CASSDRDHNEQFF.

This clone has just one count. CDR3 region: CASIRPGSYEQYF. CDR3 nucleotide sequence: TGTGCCAGCATACGACCGGGCTCCTACGAGCAGTACTTC. The chain joins TRBV6-5 to TRBJ2-7, with D unclear. CDR1 MNHEY and CDR2 SVGAGI come from the germline V gene. CDR3 length: 13 residues. The V end was cut by 7 bases, the J end by 0 bases, with 10 bases between.

CDR3 in DNA: TGTGCCAGCAGTGAATACAAAGAGACTGAGCAGTACTTC. Protein sequence: CASSEYKETEQYF. V gene TRBV25-1 combines with J gene TRBJ2-7; unclear D gene. Trimming cost V 0 bases and J 7 bases, with 10 bases left between them. CDR1 is MGHDK and CDR2 is SYGVNS in the germline V gene. CDR3 length: 13 amino acids.

The V gene is TRBV28, the J gene TRBJ1-5; TRBD1 matches 7 bases. Germline CDR1 reads MDHEN; CDR2 reads SYDVKM. The CDR3 has 16 residues. V trimming: 4 bases; J trimming: 6 bases; junction bases outside the gene matches: 12. In DNA form, the CDR3 reads TGTGCCAGCAGTTCACAGGGGCTTCATACCCGTCAGCCCCAGCATTTT. Amino acids: CASSSQGLHTRQPQHF.

The CDR3 bases are TGTGCCAGTAGTATCGGGCAGGCACGCACCGGGGAGCTGTTTTTT. Translation: CASSIGQARTGELFF. V usage is TRBV19 and J usage is TRBJ2-2; D is uncertain. This CDR3 is 15 amino acids long. CDR1 LNHDA and CDR2 SQIVND come from the germline V gene (reference sequence). V was pared by 3 bases and J by 4 bases, with 12 bases between.

V is TRBV21-1 and J is TRBJ1-1; the table's D call, TRBD1, was not checked against the DNA. TRBV21-1 is reported as a pseudogene. The CDR3 is made up of 14 amino acids. CDR3 loop: CASTRRQGSTEAFF. CDR3 bases: TGTGCCAGCACCCGAAGACAGGGCTCGACTGAAGCTTTCTTT.

The chain employs TRBV27 and TRBJ2-5; 10 nucleotides line up with TRBD2. J lost 4 bases, V lost 4 bases, and 6 bases had no gene match. Per the germline V gene, CDR1 is MNHEY and CDR2 is SMNVEV (reference sequence). There are 15 residues in the CDR3. The CDR3 is CASSYSGGPGETQYF. CDR3 in DNA: TGTGCCAGCAGTTATAGCGGGGGGCCCGGAGAGACCCAGTACTTC.